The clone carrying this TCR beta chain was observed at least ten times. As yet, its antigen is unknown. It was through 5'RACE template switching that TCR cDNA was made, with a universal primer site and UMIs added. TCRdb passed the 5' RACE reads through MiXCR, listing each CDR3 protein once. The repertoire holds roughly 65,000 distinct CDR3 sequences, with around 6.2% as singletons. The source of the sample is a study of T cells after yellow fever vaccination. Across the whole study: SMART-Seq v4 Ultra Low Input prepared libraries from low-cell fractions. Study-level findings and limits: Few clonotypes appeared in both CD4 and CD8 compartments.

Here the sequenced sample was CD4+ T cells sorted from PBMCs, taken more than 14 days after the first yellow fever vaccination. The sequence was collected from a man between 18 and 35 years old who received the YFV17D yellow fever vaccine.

CDR3 sequence: CASSVLGGGVSDTQYF. DNA of the CDR3: TGTGCCAGCAGCGTACTGGGGGGGGGGGTGTCAGATACGCAGTATTTT. The V and J genes are TRBV7-8 and TRBJ2-3; 7 bases fit TRBD2. Germline assignment: CDR1 SGHVS and CDR2 FQNEAQ. The CDR3 has 16 residues. Trimming took 5 bases from V and 4 from J; bases not matched to a gene: 12. Using reference TRBV7-8 and TRBJ2-3 for the parts outside the CDR3, the full variable domain is GAGVSQSPRYKVAKRGQDVALRCDPISGHVSLFWYQQALGQGPEFLTYFQNEAQLDKSGLPSDRFFAERPEGSVSTLKIQRTQQEDSAVYLCASSVLGGGVSDTQYFGPGTRLTVL.